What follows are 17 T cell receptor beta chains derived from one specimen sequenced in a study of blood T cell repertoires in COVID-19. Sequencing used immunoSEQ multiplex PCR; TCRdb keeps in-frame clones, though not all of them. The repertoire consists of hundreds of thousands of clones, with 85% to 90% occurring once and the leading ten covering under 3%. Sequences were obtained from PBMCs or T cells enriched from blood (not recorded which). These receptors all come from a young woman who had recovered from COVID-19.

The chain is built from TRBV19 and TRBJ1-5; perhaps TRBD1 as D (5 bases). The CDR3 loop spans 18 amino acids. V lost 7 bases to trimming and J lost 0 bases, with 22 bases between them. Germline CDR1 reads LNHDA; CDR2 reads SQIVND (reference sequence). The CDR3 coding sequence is TGTGCCAGTAAAACCGGGACTTCATCGCCATATAGCAATCAGCCCCAGCATTTT. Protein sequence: CASKTGTSSPYSNQPQHF.

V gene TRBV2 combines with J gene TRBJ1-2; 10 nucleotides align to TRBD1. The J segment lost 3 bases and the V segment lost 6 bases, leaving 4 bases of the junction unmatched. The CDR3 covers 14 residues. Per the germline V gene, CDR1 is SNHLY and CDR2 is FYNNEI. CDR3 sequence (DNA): TGTGCCAGCAGCAGACAGGGGGCGGACTATGGCTACACCTTC. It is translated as CASSRQGADYGYTF.

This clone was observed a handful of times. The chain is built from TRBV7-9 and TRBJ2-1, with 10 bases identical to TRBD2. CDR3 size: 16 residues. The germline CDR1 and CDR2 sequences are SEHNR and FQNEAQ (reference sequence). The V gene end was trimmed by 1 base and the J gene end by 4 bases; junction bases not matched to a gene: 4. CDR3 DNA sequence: TGTGCCAGCAGCTTAGAAATAGCGGGGGGATACAATGAGCAGTTCTTC. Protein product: CASSLEIAGGYNEQFF. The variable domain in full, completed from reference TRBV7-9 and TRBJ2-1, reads DTGVSQNPRHKITKRGQNVTFRCDPISEHNRLYWYRQTLGQGPEFLTYFQNEAQLEKSRLLSDRFSAERPKGSFSTLEIQRTEQGDSAMYLCASSLEIAGGYNEQFFGPGTRLTVL.

CDR3 nucleotides: TGTGCCAGTGGGGGCCCTGGTAATTCACCCCTCCACTTT. Its translation is CASGGPGNSPLHF. This chain connects TRBV6-5 to TRBJ1-6; possible D gene TRBD1, 6 bases. V shed 9 bases and J shed 6 bases, with 12 bases lying between them. Germline loops: CDR1 MNHEY, CDR2 SVGAGI. The CDR3 spans 13 residues.

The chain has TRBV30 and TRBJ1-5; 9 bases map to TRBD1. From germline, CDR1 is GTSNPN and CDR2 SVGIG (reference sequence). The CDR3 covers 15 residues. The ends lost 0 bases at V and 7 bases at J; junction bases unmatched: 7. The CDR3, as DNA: TGTGCCTGGAGTGTCCCGGGACAGGGTGGACAGCCCCAGCATTTT. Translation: CAWSVPGQGGQPQHF. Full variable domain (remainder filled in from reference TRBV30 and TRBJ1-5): SQTIHQWPATLVQPVGSPLSLECTVEGTSNPNLYWYRQAAGRGLQLLFYSVGIGQISSEVPQNLSASRPQDRQFILSSKKLLLSDSGFYLCAWSVPGQGGQPQHFGDGTRLSIL.

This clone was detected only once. The DNA of the CDR3 is TGTGCCAGCAGCTTAGGTAGTTTCAGGGCCACAGATACGCAGTATTTT. It codes for CASSLGSFRATDTQYF. The chain combines TRBV7-6 with TRBJ2-3; perhaps TRBD1 as D (5 bases). Trimming stripped 1 base from V and 2 bases from J, with 13 bases between. Germline V gives CDR1 SGHVS, CDR2 FNYEAQ. This CDR3 contains 16 residues. The whole variable domain, remainder taken from reference TRBV7-6 and TRBJ2-3, is GAGVSQSPRYKVTKRGQDVALRCDPISGHVSLYWYRQALGQGPEFLTYFNYEAQQDKSGLPNDRFSAERPEGSISTLTIQRTEQRDSAMYRCASSLGSFRATDTQYFGPGTRLTVL.

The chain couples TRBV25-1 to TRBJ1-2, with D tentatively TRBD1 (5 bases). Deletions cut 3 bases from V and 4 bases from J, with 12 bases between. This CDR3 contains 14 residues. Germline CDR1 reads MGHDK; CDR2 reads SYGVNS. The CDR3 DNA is TGTGCCAGCAGTGACCACGGACAAGCCTATGGCTACACCTTC. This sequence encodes CASSDHGQAYGYTF.

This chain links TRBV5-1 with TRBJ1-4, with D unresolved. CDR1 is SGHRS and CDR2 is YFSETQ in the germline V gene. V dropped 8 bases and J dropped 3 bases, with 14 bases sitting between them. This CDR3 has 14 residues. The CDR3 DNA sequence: TGCGCCAGTAGACGGAGCCAGCCTAATGAAAAACTGTTTTTT. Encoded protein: CASRRSQPNEKLFF.

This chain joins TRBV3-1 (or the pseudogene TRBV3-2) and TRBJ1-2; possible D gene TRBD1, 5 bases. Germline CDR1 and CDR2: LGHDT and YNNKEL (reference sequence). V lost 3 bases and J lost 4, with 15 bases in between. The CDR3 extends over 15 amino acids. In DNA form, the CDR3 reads TGTGCCAGCAGCCAGGGGACTGGCCGAGTCTATGGCTACACCTTC. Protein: CASSQGTGRVYGYTF.

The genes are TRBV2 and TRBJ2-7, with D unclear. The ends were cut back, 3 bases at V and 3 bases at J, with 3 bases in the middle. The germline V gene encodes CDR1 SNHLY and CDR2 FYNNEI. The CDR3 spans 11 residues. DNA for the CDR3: TGTGCCAGCAGTGAGTACTACGAGCAGTACTTC. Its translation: CASSEYYEQYF.

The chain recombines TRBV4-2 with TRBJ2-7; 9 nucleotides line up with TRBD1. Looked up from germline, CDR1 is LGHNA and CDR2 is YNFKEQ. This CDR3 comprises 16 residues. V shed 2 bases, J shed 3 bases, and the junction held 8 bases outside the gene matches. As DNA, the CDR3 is TGTGCCAGCAGCCAAACCGGGACAGGGATCCTCTACGAGCAGTACTTC. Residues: CASSQTGTGILYEQYF.

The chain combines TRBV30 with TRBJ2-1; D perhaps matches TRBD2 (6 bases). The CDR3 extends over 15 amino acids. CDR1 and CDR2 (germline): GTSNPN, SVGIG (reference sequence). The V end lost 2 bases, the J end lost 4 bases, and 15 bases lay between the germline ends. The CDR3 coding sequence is TGTGCCTGGAGTTTTAGTGGGGGGTTATACAATGAGCAGTTCTTC. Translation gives CAWSFSGGLYNEQFF.

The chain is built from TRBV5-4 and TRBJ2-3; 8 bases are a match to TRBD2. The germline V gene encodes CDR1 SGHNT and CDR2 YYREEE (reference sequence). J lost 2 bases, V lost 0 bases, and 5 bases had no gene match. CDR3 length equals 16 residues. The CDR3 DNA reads TGTGCCAGCAGCTTGGTCGGGACTAGAGTCACAGATACGCAGTATTTT. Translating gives CASSLVGTRVTDTQYF.

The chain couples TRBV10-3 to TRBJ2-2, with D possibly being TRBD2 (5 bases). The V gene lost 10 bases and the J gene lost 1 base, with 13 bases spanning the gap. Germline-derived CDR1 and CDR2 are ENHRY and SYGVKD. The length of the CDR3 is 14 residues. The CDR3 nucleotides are TGTGCCACCCTCGGGGTCATGAACACCGGGGAGCTGTTTTTT. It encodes CATLGVMNTGELFF.

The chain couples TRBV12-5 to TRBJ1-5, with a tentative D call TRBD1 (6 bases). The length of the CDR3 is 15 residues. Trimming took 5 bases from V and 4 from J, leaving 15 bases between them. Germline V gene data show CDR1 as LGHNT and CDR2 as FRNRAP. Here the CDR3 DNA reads TGTGCTAGTGGTCCGAAGACAGGCGGGAATCAGCCCCAGCATTTT. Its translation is CASGPKTGGNQPQHF. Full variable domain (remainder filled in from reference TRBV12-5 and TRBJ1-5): DARVTQTPRHKVTEMGQEVTMRCQPILGHNTVFWYRQTMMQGLELLAYFRNRAPLDDSGMPKDRFSAEMPDATLATLKIQPSEPRDSAVYFCASGPKTGGNQPQHFGDGTRLSIL.

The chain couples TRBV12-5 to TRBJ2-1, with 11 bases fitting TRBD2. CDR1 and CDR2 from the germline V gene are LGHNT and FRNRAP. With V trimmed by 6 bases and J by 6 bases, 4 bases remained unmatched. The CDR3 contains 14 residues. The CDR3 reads CASGPSGGPNEQFF. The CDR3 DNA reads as TGTGCTAGTGGGCCTAGCGGGGGGCCCAATGAGCAGTTCTTC.

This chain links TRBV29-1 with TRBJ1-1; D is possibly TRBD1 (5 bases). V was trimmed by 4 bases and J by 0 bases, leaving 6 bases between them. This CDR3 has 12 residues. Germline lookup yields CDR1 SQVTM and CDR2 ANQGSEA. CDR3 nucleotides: TGCAGCGTTGGCAGGGTGAACACTGAAGCTTTCTTT. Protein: CSVGRVNTEAFF.